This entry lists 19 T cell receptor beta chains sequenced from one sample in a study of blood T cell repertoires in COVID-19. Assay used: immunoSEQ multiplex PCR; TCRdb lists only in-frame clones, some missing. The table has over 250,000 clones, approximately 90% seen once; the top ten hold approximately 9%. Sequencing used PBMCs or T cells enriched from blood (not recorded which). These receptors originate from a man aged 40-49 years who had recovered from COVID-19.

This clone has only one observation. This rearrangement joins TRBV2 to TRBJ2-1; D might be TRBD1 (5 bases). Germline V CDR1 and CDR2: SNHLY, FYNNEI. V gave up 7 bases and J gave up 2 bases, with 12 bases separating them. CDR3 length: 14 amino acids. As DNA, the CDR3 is TGTGCCAGCAACCAGGGTTACCCCTACAATGAGCAGTTCTTC. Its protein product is CASNQGYPYNEQFF.

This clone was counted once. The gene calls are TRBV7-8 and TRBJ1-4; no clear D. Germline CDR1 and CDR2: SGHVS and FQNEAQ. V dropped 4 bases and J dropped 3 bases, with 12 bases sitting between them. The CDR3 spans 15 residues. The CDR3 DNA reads TGTGCCAGCAGCTATCTAATCCAATCTAATGAAAAACTGTTTTTT. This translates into CASSYLIQSNEKLFF.

The CDR3 spells CASSYSSGWYGYTF. As DNA, the CDR3 is TGTGCCAGCAGTTACTCGTCAGGATGGTATGGCTACACCTTC. This chain links TRBV6-5 with TRBJ1-2; D is unresolved. This CDR3 spans 14 amino acids. CDR1 and CDR2 from the germline V gene are MNHEY and SVGAGI. V was pared by 0 bases and J by 5 bases, with 10 bases between.

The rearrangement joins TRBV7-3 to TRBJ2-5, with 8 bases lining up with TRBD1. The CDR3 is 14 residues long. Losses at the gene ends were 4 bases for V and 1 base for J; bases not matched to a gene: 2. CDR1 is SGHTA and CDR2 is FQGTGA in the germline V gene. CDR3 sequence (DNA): TGTGCCAGCAGCTCGGGGACAGGCCAAGAGACCCAGTACTTC. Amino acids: CASSSGTGQETQYF.

The CDR3 sequence: CASSYAGGFAEAFF. Written as DNA, the CDR3 is TGTGCCAGCAGTTACGCGGGGGGATTCGCTGAAGCTTTCTTT. This chain joins TRBV6-2 or TRBV6-3 and TRBJ1-1; D may be TRBD1 (5 bases). Germline V lookup: CDR1 MNHEY, CDR2 SVGEGT. CDR3 length: 14 residues. The V end was cut by 2 bases, the J end by 6 bases, with 13 bases between.

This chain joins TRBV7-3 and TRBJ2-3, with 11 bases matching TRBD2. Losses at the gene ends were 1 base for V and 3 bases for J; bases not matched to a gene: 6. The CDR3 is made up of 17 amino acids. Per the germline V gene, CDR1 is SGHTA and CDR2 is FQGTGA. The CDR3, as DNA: TGTGCCAGCAGCTTAAGTAGCGGGAGGGGGAGGACAGATACGCAGTATTTT. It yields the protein CASSLSSGRGRTDTQYF.

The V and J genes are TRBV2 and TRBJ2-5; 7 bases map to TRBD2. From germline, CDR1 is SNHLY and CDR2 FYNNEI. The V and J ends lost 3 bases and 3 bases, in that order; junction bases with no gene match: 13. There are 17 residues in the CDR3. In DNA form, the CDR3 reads TGTGCCAGCAGTGATATGGTAGCGGGCCCTACGAAAGAGACCCAGTACTTC. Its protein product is CASSDMVAGPTKETQYF.

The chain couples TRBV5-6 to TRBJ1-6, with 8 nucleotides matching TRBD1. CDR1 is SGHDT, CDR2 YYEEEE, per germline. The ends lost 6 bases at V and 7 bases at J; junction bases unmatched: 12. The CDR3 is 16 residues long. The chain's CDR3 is CASKKGFRGRNSPLHF. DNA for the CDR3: TGTGCCAGCAAAAAAGGCTTCAGGGGGCGAAATTCACCCCTCCACTTT.

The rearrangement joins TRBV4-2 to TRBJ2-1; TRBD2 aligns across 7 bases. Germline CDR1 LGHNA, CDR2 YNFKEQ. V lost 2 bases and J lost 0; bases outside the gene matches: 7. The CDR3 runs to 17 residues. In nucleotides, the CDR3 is TGTGCCAGCAGCCAAAGGGTGGGGGGGGACTCCTACAATGAGCAGTTCTTC. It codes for CASSQRVGGDSYNEQFF.

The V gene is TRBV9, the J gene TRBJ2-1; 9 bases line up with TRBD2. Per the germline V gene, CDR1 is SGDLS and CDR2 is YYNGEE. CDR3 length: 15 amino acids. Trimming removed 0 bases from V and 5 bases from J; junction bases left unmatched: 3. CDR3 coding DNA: TGTGCCAGCAGCGTAGAACTAGCGGGCAACAATGAGCAGTTCTTC. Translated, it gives CASSVELAGNNEQFF.

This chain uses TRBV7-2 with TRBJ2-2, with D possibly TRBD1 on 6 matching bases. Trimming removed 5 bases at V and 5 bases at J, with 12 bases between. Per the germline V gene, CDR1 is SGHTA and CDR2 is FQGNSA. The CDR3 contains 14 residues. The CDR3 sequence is CASSHVTGTGELFF. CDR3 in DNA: TGTGCCAGCAGCCATGTTACAGGGACCGGGGAGCTGTTTTTT.

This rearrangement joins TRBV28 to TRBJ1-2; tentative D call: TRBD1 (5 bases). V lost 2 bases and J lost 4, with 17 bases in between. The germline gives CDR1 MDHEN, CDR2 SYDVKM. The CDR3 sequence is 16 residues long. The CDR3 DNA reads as TGTGCCAGCAGTTTAGGGGGGAGGGGACGAATCTATGGCTACACCTTC. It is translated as CASSLGGRGRIYGYTF.

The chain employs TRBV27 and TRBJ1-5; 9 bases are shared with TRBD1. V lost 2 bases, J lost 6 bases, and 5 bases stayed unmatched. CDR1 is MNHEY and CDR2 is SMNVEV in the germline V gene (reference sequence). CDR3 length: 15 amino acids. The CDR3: CASSLAGTGTQPQHF. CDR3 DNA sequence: TGTGCCAGCAGTTTAGCCGGGACAGGGACTCAGCCCCAGCATTTT.

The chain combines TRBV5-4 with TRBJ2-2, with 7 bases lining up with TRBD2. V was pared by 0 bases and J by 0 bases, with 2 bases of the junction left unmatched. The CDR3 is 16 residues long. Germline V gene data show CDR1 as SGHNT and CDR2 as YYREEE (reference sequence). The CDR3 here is CASSLGRGANTGELFF. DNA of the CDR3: TGTGCCAGCAGCTTGGGTCGGGGGGCGAACACCGGGGAGCTGTTTTTT.

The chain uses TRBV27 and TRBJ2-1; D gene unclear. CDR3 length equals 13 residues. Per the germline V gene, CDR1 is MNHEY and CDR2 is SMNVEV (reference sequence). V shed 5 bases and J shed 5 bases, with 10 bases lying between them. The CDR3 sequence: CASSPDTHNEQFF. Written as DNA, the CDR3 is TGTGCCAGCAGTCCCGACACGCACAATGAGCAGTTCTTC.

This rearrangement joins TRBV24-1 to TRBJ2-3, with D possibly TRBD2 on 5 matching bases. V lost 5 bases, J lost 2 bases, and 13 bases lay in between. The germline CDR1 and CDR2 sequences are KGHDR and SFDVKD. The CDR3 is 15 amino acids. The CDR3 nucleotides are TGTGCCACCAGTGGGTCGGGATTGAACACAGATACGCAGTATTTT. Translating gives CATSGSGLNTDTQYF.

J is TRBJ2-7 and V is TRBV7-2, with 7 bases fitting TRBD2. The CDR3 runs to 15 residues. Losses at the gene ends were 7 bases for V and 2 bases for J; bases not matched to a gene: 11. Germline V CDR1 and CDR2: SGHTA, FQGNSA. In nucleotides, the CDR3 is TGTGCCAGCACCCTTGGACTAGGCCCGACCTACGAGCAGTACTTC. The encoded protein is CASTLGLGPTYEQYF.

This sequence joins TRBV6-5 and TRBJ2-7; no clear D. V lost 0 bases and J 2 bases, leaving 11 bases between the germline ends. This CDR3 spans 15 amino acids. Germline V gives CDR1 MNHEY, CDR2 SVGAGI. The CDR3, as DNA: TGTGCCAGCAGTTACTCGGGCACAGCCACCTACGAGCAGTACTTC. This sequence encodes CASSYSGTATYEQYF.

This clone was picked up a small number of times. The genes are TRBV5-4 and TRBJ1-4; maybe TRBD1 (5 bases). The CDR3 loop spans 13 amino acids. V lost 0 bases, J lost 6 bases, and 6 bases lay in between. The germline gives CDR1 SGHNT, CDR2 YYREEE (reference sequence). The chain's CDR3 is CASSLAGDEKLFF. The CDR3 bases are TGTGCCAGCAGCTTGGCGGGGGATGAAAAACTGTTTTTT.